The 32 T cell receptor beta chains below were found in one sample sequenced in a study of regulatory T cells in long-lasting Graves disease. Library construction for TCR beta used iRepertoire HTBI primers and Arm-PCR of CDR3 regions. TCRdb called the multiplex PCR reads again in MiXCR, with one record for every CDR3 protein. The sample contains 400,000 to 500,000 distinct CDR3 sequences, over 15% of which appear only once. The time point denotes: newly diagnosed GD, antithyroid drugs for less than 3 months. The authors made the TCR library using RNA they extracted from PBMCs. These data were likewise used in another study, on T cells in Graves' hyperthyroidism and ophthalmopathy.

The material sequenced was peripheral blood mononuclear cells (PBMCs), taken at new diagnosis, from a patient treated with antithyroid drugs. These receptors came from a woman younger than 35 with Graves disease.

The sample holds a few counts of this clonotype. The rearrangement uses TRBV24-1 and TRBJ2-5; the match to TRBD1 covers 11 bases. Trimming removed 0 bases from V and 4 bases from J; junction bases left unmatched: 0. Germline CDR1 and CDR2: KGHDR and SFDVKD. The CDR3 consists of 15 residues. The CDR3 loop is CATSDLGQGAETQYF. The CDR3 bases are TGTGCCACCAGTGATTTGGGACAGGGGGCAGAGACCCAGTACTTC.

In this sample, this clonotype turned up many times. J is TRBJ2-7 and V is TRBV7-2, with D perhaps matching TRBD1 or TRBD2 (5 bases each). V was trimmed by 5 bases and J by 6 bases, leaving 29 bases between them. The CDR3 covers 18 residues. Per the germline V gene, CDR1 is SGHTA and CDR2 is FQGNSA. The CDR3 DNA reads TGTGCCAGCAGCCATCTAAAGGGGACCATGCCAAAACCCACCGAGCAGTACTTC. As protein: CASSHLKGTMPKPTEQYF.

This clonotype came up a few times. CDR3 coding DNA: TGTGCCAGCAGCCAAGGGACGTGGGTCGGGTCTGGGGCCAACGTCCTGACTTTC. This encodes CASSQGTWVGSGANVLTF. The gene calls are TRBV3-1 and TRBJ2-6; D is unclear. With 1 base removed from V and 1 base from J, the gap between germline ends came to 14 bases. The CDR3 contains 18 residues. CDR1 is LGHDT, CDR2 YNNKEL, per germline (reference sequence).

This rearrangement joins TRBV29-1 to TRBJ1-4; 8 bases are shared with TRBD1. This CDR3 has 15 residues. Trimming removed 7 bases from V and 1 base from J; junction bases left unmatched: 8. CDR1 SQVTM and CDR2 ANQGSEA come from the germline V gene. This CDR3 is CSAAGGARTNEKLFF. Written as DNA, the CDR3 is TGCAGCGCCGCAGGGGGCGCAAGAACTAATGAAAAACTGTTTTTT.

This clonotype showed up just a few times. This chain links TRBV10-2 with TRBJ2-7; 8 nucleotides match TRBD1. This CDR3 region has 20 residues. J was trimmed by 1 base and V by 0 bases; bases with no gene match: 17. CDR1 is WSHSY, CDR2 SAAADI, per germline. The CDR3 region is CASSESLIPFQGALSYEQYF. In nucleotides, the CDR3 is TGCGCCAGCAGTGAGTCCCTGATACCATTCCAGGGGGCTTTATCCTACGAGCAGTACTTC.

This chain uses TRBV30 with TRBJ2-6; D uncertain. The CDR3 extends over 13 amino acids. Germline CDR1 reads GTSNPN; CDR2 reads SVGIG (reference sequence). The germline V and J ends were trimmed by 3 bases and 4 bases, with 7 bases remaining between them. The CDR3 coding sequence is TGTGCCTGGAGGTTGGCCGGGGCCAACGTCCTGACTTTC. Its protein is CAWRLAGANVLTF.

This clonotype was observed a handful of times. The chain links TRBV28 to TRBJ1-6; a weak D match, TRBD1 (5 bases). Looked up from germline, CDR1 is MDHEN and CDR2 is SYDVKM. V lost 5 bases to trimming and J lost 8 bases, with 16 bases between them. This CDR3 region has 15 residues. CDR3 amino acids: CASSTPRGGYSPLHF. The CDR3 coding sequence is TGTGCCAGCAGTACCCCCCGTGGGGGTTATTCACCCCTCCACTTT.

The chain carries TRBV5-1 and TRBJ2-3; D perhaps matches TRBD2 (6 bases). The V gene lost 0 bases and the J gene lost 3 bases, with 17 bases spanning the gap. Per the germline V gene, CDR1 is SGHRS and CDR2 is YFSETQ. The CDR3 is made up of 17 amino acids. The CDR3 DNA sequence: TGCGCCAGCAGCTTGGGGGCGTCGGGACTTCCGACAGATACGCAGTATTTT. Translated, it gives CASSLGASGLPTDTQYF.

A few counts support this clonotype. The chain has TRBV9 and TRBJ2-5; 8 bases line up with TRBD2. This CDR3 comprises 16 residues. J lost 2 bases, V lost 4 bases, and 10 bases had no gene match. Germline V gives CDR1 SGDLS, CDR2 YYNGEE. CDR3 DNA: TGTGCCAGCAGCACCTACGGGGGGGGTGGACAAGAGACCCAGTACTTC. Protein product: CASSTYGGGGQETQYF.

This sequence joins TRBV7-2 and TRBJ2-2; 10 bases fit TRBD1. Germline V gene sequence: CDR1 SGHTA, CDR2 FQGNSA. The CDR3 sequence is 15 residues long. V was clipped by 3 bases and J by 7 bases; unmatched bases: 5. The CDR3 DNA sequence: TGTGCCAGCAGCTTGATGACAGGGGGCGGCGGGGAGCTGTTTTTT. Residues: CASSLMTGGGGELFF.

This clonotype has ten or more counts. The chain carries TRBV14 and TRBJ2-7, with 9 bases identical to TRBD2. The V and J ends lost 3 bases and 0 bases, in that order; junction bases with no gene match: 3. The germline CDR1 and CDR2 sequences are SGHDN and FVKESK. This CDR3 is 15 amino acids long. This CDR3 reads CASSHLSGSSYEQYF. DNA for the CDR3: TGTGCCAGCAGCCACCTTAGCGGGAGCTCCTACGAGCAGTACTTC.

The J gene is TRBJ1-5, the V gene TRBV4-1; no reliable D call. The CDR3 sequence is 14 residues long. Germline V gene lookup returns CDR1 MGHRA and CDR2 YSYEKL. Trimming removed 1 base at V and 4 bases at J, with 8 bases between. CDR3 coding DNA: TGCGCCAGCAGCCAAGGGGCGGTGAATCAGCCCCAGCATTTT. It codes for CASSQGAVNQPQHF.

This clonotype was detected a few times. The chain is built from TRBV20-1 and TRBJ2-4; D assignment may be TRBD1 or TRBD2 (6 bases each). CDR1 and CDR2 from the germline V gene are DFQATT and SNEGSKA (reference sequence). This CDR3 spans 16 amino acids. V gave up 7 bases and J gave up 0 bases, with 19 bases separating them. The DNA for the CDR3 is TGCAGTGTCGCGAGGGCGGGGACACTAGCCAAAAACATTCAGTACTTC. Translated, it gives CSVARAGTLAKNIQYF.

This clonotype was observed at least ten times. The chain combines TRBV7-3 with TRBJ2-1; D uncertain. Looked up from germline, CDR1 is SGHTA and CDR2 is FQGTGA. This CDR3 region has 16 residues. Trimming removed 5 bases from V and 0 bases from J, with 14 bases in between. CDR3 DNA: TGTGCCAGCAGCCCGGACGCTAGTTTCTCCTACAATGAGCAGTTCTTC. Its protein is CASSPDASFSYNEQFF.

The rearrangement uses TRBV29-1 and TRBJ2-3, with 7 bases that match TRBD1. This CDR3 spans 12 amino acids. After removal of 8 bases from V and 5 bases from J, the junction contained 7 bases not matched to a gene. Germline V gene data show CDR1 as SQVTM and CDR2 as ANQGSEA. The CDR3 bases are TGCAGCATGGGACAGTCGGGAGATACGCAGTATTTT. Its protein product is CSMGQSGDTQYF.

Ten or more counts support this clonotype. The J gene is TRBJ2-7, the V gene TRBV12-3 or TRBV12-4, with D tentatively TRBD1 or TRBD2 (6 bases each). The CDR3 is 12 residues long. Trimming left V 7 bases short and J 4 bases short, with 11 bases between. The CDR3 region is CASNQGGYEQYF. CDR3 bases: TGTGCCAGCAACCAAGGGGGGTACGAGCAGTACTTC.

In this sample, this clonotype turned up many times. The chain carries TRBV7-9 and TRBJ2-4; 12 positions match TRBD1. After removal of 5 bases from V and 0 bases from J, the junction contained 11 bases not matched to a gene. Germline assignment: CDR1 SEHNR and CDR2 FQNEAQ (reference sequence). This CDR3 is 19 amino acids long. CDR3 sequence (DNA): TGTGCCAGCAGCCCAAAGGGACAGGGGGCGCGAGGAGCCAAAAACATTCAGTACTTC. This encodes CASSPKGQGARGAKNIQYF.

This clonotype came up many times. The chain carries TRBV6-2 or TRBV6-3 and TRBJ2-7, with TRBD2 matching 9 bases. Germline V lookup: CDR1 MNHEY, CDR2 SVGEGT. This CDR3 spans 16 amino acids. The V segment lost 0 bases and the J segment 4 bases; nucleotides outside the gene matches: 7. DNA for the CDR3: TGTGCCAGCAGTTACTCAGGGGGACTAGCAGATTACGAGCAGTACTTC. Translation: CASSYSGGLADYEQYF.

The gene calls are TRBV2 and TRBJ2-2, with TRBD2 matching 7 bases. V was clipped by 8 bases and J by 6 bases; unmatched bases: 6. CDR3 length: 13 residues. Looked up from germline, CDR1 is SNHLY and CDR2 is FYNNEI. The CDR3 region has the DNA TGTGCCAGCGAAAGACTAGCCCCCGGGGAGCTGTTTTTT. It is translated as CASERLAPGELFF.

The genes are TRBV2 and TRBJ2-4, with 8 bases identical to TRBD1. V shed 6 bases and J 8 bases; nucleotides not matched to a gene: 12. Germline V gene lookup returns CDR1 SNHLY and CDR2 FYNNEI. The CDR3 consists of 15 residues. In DNA, the CDR3 is TGTGCCAGCAGCCTGGGACAGGCCACGAGGGACATTCAGTACTTC. Amino acid sequence: CASSLGQATRDIQYF.

This chain joins TRBV19 and TRBJ2-1; D assignment may be TRBD1 or TRBD2 (6 bases each). Germline-derived CDR1 and CDR2 are LNHDA and SQIVND (reference sequence). The V gene lost 7 bases and the J gene lost 1 base, with 17 bases spanning the gap. This CDR3 region has 16 residues. DNA of the CDR3: TGTGCCAGTAACGACTACGGGGGCCGTTCCTACAATGAGCAGTTCTTC. The encoded protein is CASNDYGGRSYNEQFF.

The chain links TRBV10-3 to TRBJ1-1, with D uncertain. Germline-derived CDR1 and CDR2 are ENHRY and SYGVKD. The CDR3 extends over 18 amino acids. CDR3 sequence (DNA): TGTCCATACACAGTAGCCGGGGAGGGAGTAGAGGGGAACACTGAAGCTTTCTTT. Encoded protein: CPYTVAGEGVEGNTEAFF.

This clonotype was counted at least ten times. The rearrangement uses TRBV5-6 and TRBJ1-4, with D uncertain. The CDR3 covers 16 residues. Germline-derived CDR1 and CDR2 are SGHDT and YYEEEE. Trimming took 2 bases from V and 2 from J, leaving 13 bases between them. The CDR3 here is CASSFGLERTNEKLFF. CDR3 DNA sequence: TGTGCCAGCAGCTTTGGTCTTGAACGGACTAATGAAAAACTGTTTTTT.

The chain recombines TRBV6-1 with TRBJ1-1; D is uncertain. V lost 2 bases to trimming and J lost 3 bases, with 10 bases between them. The CDR3 is made up of 14 amino acids. The V gene's germline CDR1 is MNHNS and CDR2 SASEGT. Written as DNA, the CDR3 is TGTGCCAGCAGTGAAAAGCCCCCTGACACTGAAGCTTTCTTT. Translated, it gives CASSEKPPDTEAFF.

This clonotype was recorded at least ten times. The J gene is TRBJ2-7, the V gene TRBV20-1; TRBD2 matches 7 bases. CDR3 length equals 12 residues. Germline trimming cut 4 bases from V and 12 bases from J; bases unmatched to any gene: 12. Germline V gene sequence: CDR1 DFQATT, CDR2 SNEGSKA (reference sequence). CDR3 region: CSAKTGTKGRYF. CDR3 sequence (DNA): TGCAGTGCTAAGACCGGGACTAAAGGGAGGTACTTC.

V gene TRBV20-1 combines with J gene TRBJ1-5; no firm D call. Germline lookup yields CDR1 DFQATT and CDR2 SNEGSKA (reference sequence). Trimming stripped 3 bases from V and 0 bases from J, with 9 bases between. The CDR3 is made up of 14 amino acids. This chain's CDR3 is CSARTPDSNQPQHF. For the CDR3, the DNA is TGCAGTGCTAGGACGCCGGATAGCAATCAGCCCCAGCATTTT.

Many counts were recorded for this clonotype. This chain links TRBV20-1 with TRBJ2-3; 12 bases align to TRBD2. The CDR3 contains 15 residues. V lost 3 bases and J lost 6; bases outside the gene matches: 7. Looked up from germline, CDR1 is DFQATT and CDR2 is SNEGSKA (reference sequence). This CDR3 reads CSASARLAGADTQYF. The DNA for the CDR3 is TGCAGTGCTAGCGCCAGACTAGCGGGAGCTGATACGCAGTATTTT.

This clonotype was recorded many times. The chain combines TRBV14 with TRBJ1-4; the D gene is possibly TRBD1 (5 bases). The germline gives CDR1 SGHDN, CDR2 FVKESK. Trimming took 4 bases from V and 0 from J, leaving 6 bases between them. CDR3 length: 14 amino acids. DNA of the CDR3: TGTGCCAGCAGCCCCAGGGCAACTAATGAAAAACTGTTTTTT. Translating gives CASSPRATNEKLFF.

This clonotype was detected many times. CDR3 DNA: TGTGCCAGCAGTGTCCAGGGGGCTGCTAATGAAAAACTGTTTTTT. Translation gives CASSVQGAANEKLFF. The rearrangement joins TRBV28 to TRBJ1-4; 8 nucleotides line up with TRBD1. CDR3 length: 15 residues. Germline loops: CDR1 MDHEN, CDR2 SYDVKM. The V segment lost 5 bases and the J segment 3 bases; nucleotides outside the gene matches: 5.

This chain connects TRBV5-1 to TRBJ1-6, with D possibly TRBD1 on 6 matching bases. Trimming cost V 1 base and J 7 bases, with 18 bases left between them. Germline loops: CDR1 SGHRS, CDR2 YFSETQ. This CDR3 contains 17 residues. Written as DNA, the CDR3 is TGCGCCAGCAGCTTGACCGGACAGCCTCCTCTAAATTCACCCCTCCACTTT. It encodes CASSLTGQPPLNSPLHF.

This clonotype was counted at least ten times. V is TRBV28 and J is TRBJ2-3; unclear D gene. Germline-derived CDR1 and CDR2 are MDHEN and SYDVKM. The CDR3 runs 16 residues. V lost 2 bases to trimming and J lost 3 bases, with 15 bases between them. The CDR3 bases are TGTGCCAGCAGTTTAAACCAGCATGTTGGGACAGATACGCAGTATTTT. It specifies CASSLNQHVGTDTQYF.

Only a few counts were recorded for this clonotype. This sequence joins TRBV20-1 and TRBJ2-2; 7 nucleotides match TRBD2. Trimming took 5 bases from V and 4 from J; bases not matched to a gene: 7. This CDR3 region has 14 residues. Looked up from germline, CDR1 is DFQATT and CDR2 is SNEGSKA (reference sequence). The CDR3 protein is CSACGSHGTGELFF. The CDR3 DNA sequence: TGCAGTGCTTGCGGGAGTCACGGCACCGGGGAGCTGTTTTTT.